These T cell receptor beta chains were read from a single sample in a study of graft-versus-host responses after intestinal transplantation. Repertoires were generated with immunoSEQ multiplex PCR, while TCRdb's copy carries only in-frame clones and drops some. The table has about 120,000 clones, around nine tenths seen once. No antigens are known for them. Sequencing used unstimulated CD4+ T cells sorted from spleen or lymph node cells, obtained before transplant. The source of these receptors is a human donor who was the organ donor for an intestinal transplant. CDR3s include the opening cysteine and the closing phenylalanine or tryptophan. D genes are given only for firm matches. Expanded clones get a size class; other rows say once, few or many, or leave the size out.

13,.,TRBV2,TRBD1,TRBJ1-2,TGTGCCAGCAGTGACGCAGGGGGCTATGGCTACACCTTC,CASSDAGGYGYTF
14,.,TRBV5-4,.,TRBJ2-1,TGTGCCAGCAGCTTGGATCTCCACTACAATGAGCAGTTCTTC,CASSLDLHYNEQFF
16,.,TRBV11-2,TRBD2,TRBJ2-3,TGTGCCAGCAGCACGGGGACTAGCTTGCAAACAGATACGCAGTATTTT,CASSTGTSLQTDTQYF
13,few,TRBV7-3,TRBD1,TRBJ2-7,TGTGCCAGCAGCTCCCAACAGGGGACGGAGCAGTACTTC,CASSSQQGTEQYF
13,.,TRBV6-1,.,TRBJ2-7,TGTGCCAGCAGAGGCAGGGCGTCCTACGAGCAGTACTTC,CASRGRASYEQYF
13,once,TRBV6-4,.,TRBJ2-1,TGTGCCAGCAGTGACCAATACCAGGGCGAGCAGTTCTTC,CASSDQYQGEQFF
14,.,TRBV21-1,.,TRBJ1-2,TGTGCCAGCAGCAAAGGGGAGAGCCACTATGGCTACACCTTC,CASSKGESHYGYTF
13,.,TRBV18,.,TRBJ2-3,TGTGCCAGCTCACCTCCCATCACAGATACGCAGTATTTT,CASSPPITDTQYF
14,.,TRBV7-2,TRBD2,TRBJ2-7,TGTGCCAGCAGCTTGACTAGCACCCAATACGGGCAGTACTTC,CASSLTSTQYGQYF
19,.,TRBV19,.,TRBJ2-6,TGTGCCAGTAGTACAAAGTCCCCTCTCCAAGTATCTGGGGCCAACGTCCTGACTTTC,CASSTKSPLQVSGANVLTF
15,.,TRBV2,.,TRBJ1-2,TGTGCCAGCCGTGGGCTAGCGGGAAAAGCGGGGGGCTACACCTTC,CASRGLAGKAGGYTF
13,.,TRBV10-3,.,TRBJ2-1,TGTGCCATCACCACCCTACAGGGTGGTGAGCAGTTCTTC,CAITTLQGGEQFF
14,.,TRBV11-3,.,TRBJ1-1,TGTGCCAGCAGCTTAGGTCCATCGGGGGGTGAAGCTTTCTTT,CASSLGPSGGEAFF
15,.,TRBV28,TRBD2,TRBJ2-2,TGTGCCAGCAGTAAAGCGGGAGGGCGGGCCGGGGAGCTGTTTTTT,CASSKAGGRAGELFF
13,.,TRBV5-6,.,TRBJ2-3,TGTGCCAGCAGCCCCCCCTCGGGAGATACGCAGTATTTT,CASSPPSGDTQYF
13,.,TRBV6-5,.,TRBJ1-5,TGTGCCAGCACCGAGACAGCTGGGCAGCCCCAGCATTTT,CASTETAGQPQHF
16,.,TRBV11-2,TRBD2,TRBJ2-1,TGTGCCAGCAGCTTAGGTATGGAGCGGGGGCCCAATGAGCAGTTCTTC,CASSLGMERGPNEQFF
13,.,TRBV12-1,.,TRBJ2-6,TGTCCCCGGAAATGGGCCGGGGCCAACGTCCTGACTTTC,CPRKWAGANVLTF
14,.,TRBV4-1,.,TRBJ2-7,TGCGCCAGCAGCCCTATAGGGACTCTCCACGAGCAGTACTTC,CASSPIGTLHEQYF
14,.,TRBV28,.,TRBJ1-1,TGTGCCAGCAGTTTTCCGCCCAGGGGCACTGAAGCTTTCTTT,CASSFPPRGTEAFF
14,.,TRBV19,.,TRBJ2-1,TGTGCCAGTAGTATGTGGGAGAATAACAATGAGCAGTTCTTC,CASSMWENNNEQFF
15,.,TRBV4-2,.,TRBJ2-5,TGTGCCAGCAGCCAAGATCGCCAGCAGGGAGAGACCCAGTACTTC,CASSQDRQQGETQYF
13,few,TRBV18,.,TRBJ2-7,TGTGCCAGCTCACCATCACAAGACTACGAGCAGTACTTC,CASSPSQDYEQYF
16,.,TRBV12-5,TRBD1,TRBJ2-7,TGTGCTAGTGGTTTGGTAATTGGGACAGGGAGGGGCGAGCAGTACTTC,CASGLVIGTGRGEQYF
14,.,TRBV28,.,TRBJ2-2,TGTGCCAGCAGTTCACTCCCGGGGACAGGGGAGCTGTTTTTT,CASSSLPGTGELFF
15,.,TRBV6-1,.,TRBJ2-3,TGTGCCAGCAGTGAGCTCTGGCAATACACAGATACGCAGTATTTT,CASSELWQYTDTQYF
11,.,TRBV6-1,.,TRBJ2-1,TGTGCCCCCGGTGAGGACAATGAGCAGTTCTTC,CAPGEDNEQFF
15,once,TRBV7-9,TRBD1,TRBJ2-5,TGTGCCAGCAGCTCCTGGGACAGGCCTAAAGAGACCCAGTACTTC,CASSSWDRPKETQYF
14,once,TRBV9,.,TRBJ1-2,TGTGCCAGCAGCGCGCAGGGTCACAGCTATGGCTACACCTTC,CASSAQGHSYGYTF
16,.,TRBV7-9,TRBD2,TRBJ2-7,TGTGCCAGCAGCCCGTGGGGGACTAGCTCTTCCTACGAGCAGTACTTC,CASSPWGTSSSYEQYF
13,.,TRBV9,.,TRBJ2-3,TGTGCCAGCAGCGTCGGCGGCACAGATACGCAGTATTTT,CASSVGGTDTQYF
15,.,TRBV7-9,TRBD2,TRBJ2-7,TGTGCCAGCAGCATACTAGCGGGAGGGTCTAGCGAGCAGTACTTC,CASSILAGGSSEQYF
16,.,TRBV5-1,TRBD2,TRBJ2-3,TGCGCCAGCAGCTTCTTAACGGGAGGGCCTCCTGATACGCAGTATTTT,CASSFLTGGPPDTQYF
14,.,TRBV6-1,.,TRBJ2-7,TGTGCCAGCAGTGAAGCTCCGGGATATAACGAGCAGTACTTC,CASSEAPGYNEQYF
11,.,TRBV7-2,.,TRBJ2-5,TGTGCCAGCAGCCCTGGGGAGACCCAGTACTTC,CASSPGETQYF
14,.,TRBV19,TRBD2,TRBJ2-2,TGTGCCAGTAGTTCGTTCACGGGAGGAGGGGAGCTGTTTTTT,CASSSFTGGGELFF
18,.,TRBV2,TRBD2,TRBJ2-7,TGTGCCAGCAGTGCCGGGACTAGCGGAACCATATACTCCTACGAGCAGTACTTC,CASSAGTSGTIYSYEQYF
15,few,TRBV7-9,.,TRBJ2-3,TGTGCCAGCAGCTTACGACAGACTAGCACAGATACGCAGTATTTT,CASSLRQTSTDTQYF
15,.,TRBV28,TRBD1,TRBJ2-3,TGTGCCAGCAGTTTATACAGGGGGCAAACAGATACGCAGTATTTT,CASSLYRGQTDTQYF
14,.,TRBV7-2,.,TRBJ1-1,TGTGCCAGCAGCTTACAGGGATGGGCCACTGAAGCTTTCTTT,CASSLQGWATEAFF
14,.,TRBV4-2,.,TRBJ2-3,TGTGCCAGCAGCCAAGATAAGGTAGGAGATACGCAGTATTTT,CASSQDKVGDTQYF
13,.,TRBV5-6,.,TRBJ2-6,TGTGCCAGCAGCTTGGTTGGGGCCAACGTCCTGACTTTC,CASSLVGANVLTF
13,.,TRBV27,.,TRBJ1-1,TGTGCCAGCAGTTTAGATCAGTTCACTGAAGCTTTCTTT,CASSLDQFTEAFF
12,.,TRBV5-1,.,TRBJ2-5,TGCGCCAGCAGCTTAGCCCCCGGGACCCAGTACTTC,CASSLAPGTQYF
17,.,TRBV7-2,.,TRBJ2-4,TGTGCCAGCAGCTTACGGTCGGGCGGAGTAGCCAAAAACATTCAGTACTTC,CASSLRSGGVAKNIQYF
14,.,TRBV7-9,.,TRBJ2-3,TGTGCCAGCAGCTTAGCCTCGTCGGGAGATACGCAGTATTTT,CASSLASSGDTQYF
17,.,TRBV30,.,TRBJ2-1,TGTGCCTGGCGCTCTCAGGGGGGGGGACTCATCCGTAGTGAGCAGTTCTTC,CAWRSQGGGLIRSEQFF
14,.,TRBV5-6,.,TRBJ2-7,TGTGCCAGCAGCTTGACCGGAGCCGACTACGAGCAGTACTTC,CASSLTGADYEQYF
11,.,TRBV20-1,.,TRBJ1-2,TGCAGTGCTAGAGGGAGATTCGGCTACACCTTC,CSARGRFGYTF
19,.,TRBV4-1,TRBD2,TRBJ2-1,TGCGCCAGCAGCCACCCGGGACTAGTGCATTTGGGATCCTACAATGAGCAGTTCTTC,CASSHPGLVHLGSYNEQFF
17,once,TRBV6-1,TRBD1,TRBJ1-1,TGTGCCAGCAGTGAAGCGCAGGGGGGAGGGACGAACACTGAAGCTTTCTTT,CASSEAQGGGTNTEAFF
13,.,TRBV5-1,TRBD2,TRBJ2-7,TGCGCCACCATGACTAGCGGGAGGTACGAGCAGTACTTC,CATMTSGRYEQYF
13,.,TRBV7-9,.,TRBJ2-7,TGTGCCAGCAGCGTCCTAGGGCAGTCCGAGCAGTACTTC,CASSVLGQSEQYF